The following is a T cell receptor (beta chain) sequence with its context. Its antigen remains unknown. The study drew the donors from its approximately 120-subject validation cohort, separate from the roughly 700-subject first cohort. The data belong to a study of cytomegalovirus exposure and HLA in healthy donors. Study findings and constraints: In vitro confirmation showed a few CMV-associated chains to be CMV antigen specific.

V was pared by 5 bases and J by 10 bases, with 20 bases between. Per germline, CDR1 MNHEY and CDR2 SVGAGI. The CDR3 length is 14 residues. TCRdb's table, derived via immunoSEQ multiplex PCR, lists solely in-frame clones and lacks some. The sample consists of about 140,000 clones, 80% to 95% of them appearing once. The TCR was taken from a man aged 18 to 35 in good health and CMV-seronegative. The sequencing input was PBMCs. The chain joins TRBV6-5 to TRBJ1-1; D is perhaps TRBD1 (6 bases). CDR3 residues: CASSVRRGLGVAFF. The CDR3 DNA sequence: TGTGCCAGCAGTGTCAGAAGGGGGTTAGGTGTAGCTTTCTTT.